Following are 29 T cell receptor beta chains from one sample sequenced in a study of blood T cell repertoires in COVID-19. Sequencing was performed with immunoSEQ multiplex PCR; in TCRdb, only in-frame clones are kept and a portion is missing. The data show around 180,000 clones, about nine tenths seen once. The sample taken for sequencing was peripheral blood. These receptors were collected from a man aged 70 or older with active or convalescent COVID-19.

The rearrangement links TRBV6-5 to TRBJ1-4; D is undetermined. The CDR3 has 14 amino acids. The V and J ends lost 4 bases and 7 bases respectively, with 13 bases between them. Germline V lookup: CDR1 MNHEY, CDR2 SVGAGI. The CDR3 DNA follows: TGTGCCAGCAGTTCCCCCTATAGAGGTGAAAAACTGTTTTTT. Translated, it gives CASSSPYRGEKLFF.

This clone came up once. This chain links TRBV20-1 with TRBJ1-3; D perhaps matches TRBD1 (6 bases). The CDR3 has 14 residues. In germline, CDR1 is DFQATT, CDR2 SNEGSKA (reference sequence). The ends were cut back, 3 bases at V and 0 bases at J, with 9 bases in the middle. CDR3 coding DNA: TGCAGTGCTAGTGCACAGGGCTCTGGAAACACCATATATTTT. This encodes CSASAQGSGNTIYF.

Comments on this clone: The identical CDR3 is also encoded by other nucleotide sequences in the sample. The chain combines TRBV6-2 or TRBV6-3 with TRBJ2-7, with TRBD1 matching over 7 bases. Germline CDR1 reads MNHEY; CDR2 reads SVGEGT. The CDR3 is 14 amino acids. V was clipped by 4 bases and J by 2 bases; unmatched bases: 5. This CDR3 reads CASSLTTGPYEQYF. CDR3 coding DNA: TGTGCCAGCAGTTTGACGACAGGGCCCTACGAGCAGTACTTC.

V and J are TRBV2 and TRBJ1-3; D may be TRBD1 (6 bases). Trimming pared 6 bases from V and 1 base from J, leaving 13 bases between. This CDR3 is built from 15 residues. Looked up from germline, CDR1 is SNHLY and CDR2 is FYNNEI. DNA for the CDR3: TGTGCCAGCAGCCTACCAGGGGATTCTGGAAACACCATATATTTT. Amino acid sequence: CASSLPGDSGNTIYF.

The chain joins TRBV6-6 to TRBJ2-7, with D maybe TRBD2 (5 bases). The CDR3 sequence is 18 residues long. Germline CDR1 and CDR2: MNHNY and SVGAGI (reference sequence). Trimming shortened V by 5 bases and J by 0 bases, and 23 bases separated the two germline ends. The CDR3: CASSPRRGGGPASYEQYF. The CDR3 nucleotides read TGTGCCAGCAGTCCCCGTCGTGGAGGAGGTCCCGCCTCCTACGAGCAGTACTTC.

The chain recombines TRBV19 with TRBJ2-3; TRBD2 aligns across 9 bases. This CDR3 has 17 amino acids. J gave up 2 bases and V 4 bases, and 10 bases lay outside the gene matches. CDR1 and CDR2 (germline): LNHDA, SQIVND (reference sequence). For the CDR3, the DNA is TGTGCCAGTAGTACGTGGAAGGCGGGAGGGCCCACAGATACGCAGTATTTT. Translation gives CASSTWKAGGPTDTQYF.

The gene calls are TRBV7-8 and TRBJ1-3, with D possibly being TRBD1 (5 bases). This CDR3 contains 18 residues. Looked up from germline, CDR1 is SGHVS and CDR2 is FQNEAQ. The V gene lost 5 bases and the J gene lost 1 base, with 21 bases spanning the gap. The CDR3 is CASSSTGQGGVSGNTIYF. The CDR3, as DNA: TGTGCCAGCAGCAGCACCGGCCAGGGAGGTGTTTCTGGAAACACCATATATTTT.

This chain links TRBV11-2 with TRBJ2-3, with TRBD1 matching over 12 bases. The CDR3 has 17 residues. V gave up 5 bases and J gave up 4 bases; unmatched junction bases: 10. Germline V gives CDR1 SGHAT, CDR2 FQNNGV. The CDR3 region is CASSPSMGQGAPDTQYF. CDR3 bases: TGTGCCAGCAGCCCTAGTATGGGACAGGGGGCCCCAGATACGCAGTATTTT.

This sequence joins TRBV4-3 and TRBJ2-2; 13 nucleotides agree with TRBD2. J was trimmed by 10 bases and V by 4 bases; bases with no gene match: 9. The CDR3 runs to 16 residues. CDR1 and CDR2 from the germline V gene are LGHNA and YSLEER. The CDR3 bases are TGCGCCAGCAGCCCCTTACCGGGACTAGCGGGGATGGAGCTGTTTTTT. Translating gives CASSPLPGLAGMELFF.

The chain recombines TRBV12-3 or TRBV12-4 with TRBJ2-3, with D perhaps TRBD1 (7 bases). Trimming removed 8 bases from V and 8 bases from J, with 11 bases in between. CDR3 length: 11 residues. The CDR3 is CASRQGGTQYF. The CDR3 DNA is TGTGCCAGCCGGCAGGGGGGTACGCAGTATTTT.

This clone appeared once. The rearrangement uses TRBV28 and TRBJ2-4; TRBD2 matches at 8 bases. The CDR3 is made up of 15 amino acids. V was clipped by 3 bases and J by 1 base; unmatched bases: 2. The V gene's germline CDR1 is MDHEN and CDR2 SYDVKM. This chain's CDR3 is CASSLGGRAKNIQYF. The CDR3, as DNA: TGTGCCAGCAGTTTGGGCGGGAGGGCCAAAAACATTCAGTACTTC.

The chain has TRBV28 and TRBJ1-5; no clear D gene. V lost 2 bases, J lost 0 bases, and 17 bases lay in between. The CDR3 contains 18 residues. The germline V gene encodes CDR1 MDHEN and CDR2 SYDVKM. CDR3 residues: CASSLGGPSPYSNQPQHF. In DNA, the CDR3 is TGTGCCAGCAGTTTAGGTGGCCCATCTCCTTATAGCAATCAGCCCCAGCATTTT. Full variable domain (outside the CDR3, taken from reference TRBV28 and TRBJ1-5): DVKVTQSSRYLVKRTGEKVFLECVQDMDHENMFWYRQDPGLGLRLIYFSYDVKMKEKGDIPEGYSVSREKKERFSLILESASTNQTSMYLCASSLGGPSPYSNQPQHFGDGTRLSIL.

V gene TRBV2 combines with J gene TRBJ1-2; D gene uncertain. Deletions cut 6 bases from V and 8 bases from J, with 22 bases between. The CDR3 is 15 amino acids. Per the germline V gene, CDR1 is SNHLY and CDR2 is FYNNEI. In nucleotides, the CDR3 is TGTGCCAGCAGCGCGGGTGGGTCCTTGGAAGGCGGCTACACCTTC. It specifies CASSAGGSLEGGYTF.

V is TRBV5-1 and J is TRBJ1-1; TRBD1 agrees at 9 bases. The CDR3 consists of 15 residues. The J segment lost 4 bases and the V segment lost 1 base, leaving 5 bases of the junction unmatched. CDR1 SGHRS and CDR2 YFSETQ come from the germline V gene. The CDR3 is CASSLWGQGGTEAFF. CDR3 DNA sequence: TGCGCCAGCAGCTTGTGGGGACAGGGCGGCACTGAAGCTTTCTTT.

The chain uses TRBV18 and TRBJ1-4, with D tentatively TRBD1 (5 bases). The V end was cut by 1 base, the J end by 0 bases, with 12 bases between. The CDR3 consists of 17 residues. The germline CDR1 and CDR2 sequences are KGHSH and LQKENI. The DNA of the CDR3 is TGTGCCAGCTCACCACGGGCAGTACAGGCAACTAATGAAAAACTGTTTTTT. Translated: CASSPRAVQATNEKLFF. The entire variable domain, with the rest obtained from reference TRBV18 and TRBJ1-4, is as follows: NAGVMQNPRHLVRRRGQEARLRCSPMKGHSHVYWYRQLPEEGLKFMVYLQKENIIDESGMPKERFSAEFPKEGPSILRIQQVVRGDSAAYFCASSPRAVQATNEKLFFGSGTQLSVL.

The gene calls are TRBV3-1 (or the pseudogene TRBV3-2) and TRBJ1-1, with TRBD1 matching 9 bases. The CDR3 is 13 residues long. After removal of 4 bases from V and 12 bases from J, the junction contained 9 bases not matched to a gene. CDR1 LGHDT and CDR2 YNNKEL come from the germline V gene (reference sequence). The CDR3 spells CASSPGTGIRTFF. CDR3 DNA sequence: TGTGCCAGCAGCCCTGGGACAGGGATTAGAACTTTCTTT.

The rearrangement uses TRBV14 and TRBJ2-7; no clear D. The CDR3 extends over 15 amino acids. Deletions cut 4 bases from V and 4 bases from J, with 17 bases between. The V gene's germline CDR1 is SGHDN and CDR2 FVKESK. CDR3 sequence reads: CASSLLGVATYEQYF. In nucleotides, the CDR3 is TGTGCCAGCAGCCTTCTAGGCGTCGCGACGTACGAGCAGTACTTC.

This chain joins TRBV2 and TRBJ1-1; a possible D gene is TRBD1 (6 bases). V was clipped by 6 bases and J by 8 bases, with 10 bases between them. The germline V gene encodes CDR1 SNHLY and CDR2 FYNNEI. The CDR3 spans 11 residues. The CDR3 loop is CASRNGQEAFF. The DNA of the CDR3 is TGTGCCAGCAGGAATGGACAGGAAGCTTTCTTT.

The chain uses TRBV7-9 and TRBJ2-1; tentative D call: TRBD1 (6 bases). V lost 3 bases to trimming and J lost 0 bases, with 15 bases between them. This CDR3 region has 17 residues. Looked up from germline, CDR1 is SEHNR and CDR2 is FQNEAQ (reference sequence). The CDR3 nucleotides are TGTGCCAGCAGCTTTTCCTCGTCACAGGGCTCCTACAATGAGCAGTTCTTC. Encoded protein: CASSFSSSQGSYNEQFF. Supplemented by reference TRBV7-9 and TRBJ2-1, the full variable domain reads DTGVSQNPRHKITKRGQNVTFRCDPISEHNRLYWYRQTLGQGPEFLTYFQNEAQLEKSRLLSDRFSAERPKGSFSTLEIQRTEQGDSAMYLCASSFSSSQGSYNEQFFGPGTRLTVL.

The chain couples TRBV6-2 or TRBV6-3 to TRBJ2-3; 8 bases align to TRBD1. CDR1 and CDR2 (germline): MNHEY, SVGEGT. The CDR3 loop spans 14 amino acids. The J segment lost 8 bases and the V segment lost 5 bases, leaving 9 bases of the junction unmatched. CDR3 coding DNA: TGTGCCAGCAGTGCCCGACAGGGGTCAGTTACGCAGTATTTT. It codes for CASSARQGSVTQYF.

This chain connects TRBV10-2 to TRBJ2-3, with a tentative D call TRBD1 (6 bases). The CDR3 is 16 amino acids. CDR1 and CDR2 from the germline V gene are WSHSY and SAAADI. Trimming cost V 2 bases and J 2 bases, with 14 bases left between them. CDR3 DNA sequence: TGCGCCAGCAGTGAGGCGCCACAGGGAACCACAGATACGCAGTATTTT. Its protein is CASSEAPQGTTDTQYF.

The chain joins TRBV12-3 or TRBV12-4 to TRBJ2-3; D is uncertain. This CDR3 spans 11 amino acids. V dropped 4 bases and J dropped 6 bases, with 5 bases sitting between them. For the CDR3, the DNA is TGTGCCAGCAGTTGGGCGGATACGCAGTATTTT. Residues: CASSWADTQYF.

The rearrangement joins TRBV11-2 to TRBJ1-6, with D perhaps TRBD1 (6 bases). V gave up 1 base and J gave up 7 bases, with 17 bases separating them. This CDR3 comprises 17 residues. Per the germline V gene, CDR1 is SGHAT and CDR2 is FQNNGV. The CDR3 DNA is TGTGCCAGCAGCTTAGTTACGGGGGCGGGGGTAAATTCACCCCTCCACTTT. It is translated as CASSLVTGAGVNSPLHF. Full variable domain (outside the CDR3, taken from reference TRBV11-2 and TRBJ1-6): EAGVAQSPRYKIIEKRQSVAFWCNPISGHATLYWYQQILGQGPKLLIQFQNNGVVDDSQLPKDRFSAERLKGVDSTLKIQPAKLEDSAVYLCASSLVTGAGVNSPLHFGNGTRLTVT.

The chain is built from TRBV29-1 and TRBJ2-7; D is possibly TRBD1 (6 bases). CDR1 is SQVTM, CDR2 ANQGSEA, per germline. Deletions cut 1 base from V and 1 base from J, with 11 bases between. CDR3 size: 14 residues. For the CDR3, the DNA is TGCAGCGTTGAAGGTATACAGGGATCCTACGAGCAGTACTTC. It specifies CSVEGIQGSYEQYF.

The CDR3, as DNA: TGTGCCAGCAGCTTCGATGGGACAGGGGTCGAGCAGTACTTC. Protein sequence: CASSFDGTGVEQYF. The chain combines TRBV7-9 with TRBJ2-7, with 10 bases that match TRBD1. This CDR3 spans 14 amino acids. The germline gives CDR1 SEHNR, CDR2 FQNEAQ (reference sequence). V lost 3 bases and J lost 6; bases outside the gene matches: 5.

This chain connects TRBV6-5 to TRBJ2-3, with 9 nucleotides matching TRBD2. Germline CDR1 is MNHEY and CDR2 is SVGAGI. The CDR3 totals 15 residues. Trimming removed 6 bases from V and 6 bases from J; junction bases left unmatched: 10. The CDR3 DNA follows: TGTGCCAGCAGCCGCGGGAGGGGGCGTGGGGATACGCAGTATTTT. This translates into CASSRGRGRGDTQYF.

The V and J genes are TRBV14 and TRBJ2-1, with D possibly TRBD1 on 5 matching bases. V lost 4 bases, J lost 4 bases, and 14 bases lay in between. Germline CDR1 SGHDN, CDR2 FVKESK. The CDR3 has 15 amino acids. CDR3 residues: CASSPSWGSYNEQFF. The CDR3 bases are TGTGCCAGCAGCCCCTCCTGGGGCTCGTACAATGAGCAGTTCTTC.

The rearrangement uses TRBV7-2 and TRBJ1-2, with 7 bases matching TRBD1. The germline V gene has CDR1 SGHTA and CDR2 FQGNSA. V was pared by 0 bases and J by 4 bases, with 2 bases of the junction left unmatched. The CDR3 is made up of 14 amino acids. The DNA for the CDR3 is TGTGCCAGCAGCTTAGCTGGGACAGCCTATGGCTACACCTTC. Encoded protein: CASSLAGTAYGYTF.

The chain is built from TRBV1 and TRBJ2-7; the listed D gene, TRBD2, was not tested against the DNA. TRBV1 is an annotated pseudogene. The CDR3 has 19 amino acids. The CDR3 loop is CTSSQDRASGGGCLYEQYF. CDR3 DNA: TGCACCAGCAGCCAAGATCGGGCTAGCGGGGGGGGATGTCTCTACGAGCAGTACTTC.